This T cell receptor (beta chain) emerged from a study of shared clonotypes between healthy human individuals. Positively selected for CCR7, the CD45RO-negative cells used as naive CD8 cells excluded terminally differentiated effector memory CD45RA+ cells. Authors' data handling: For the immunoSEQ data, sequences were junction-only without quality scores, so filtering differed. Clones were read by immunoSEQ multiplex PCR, and TCRdb kept only the in-frame ones, dropping some. V and J calls and clone size are copied from that table; D and trimming were computed from the DNA. Of about 2 million clones listed, less than 95% were seen once; the top ten hold 1.2%. Turning to this clone: The antigen is unknown.

Overall study results and limits: The represented genetic and exposure-history diversity was limited by the small number of donors. Naive subsets, compared against memory subsets, generally had larger estimated richness values. Non-shared clonotypes showed lower generation probabilities than clonotypes common to all four donors.

V was pared by 7 bases and J by 12 bases, with 16 bases between. Germline V gene lookup returns CDR1 MNHNY and CDR2 SVGAGI (reference sequence). This CDR3 is 12 amino acids long. This rearrangement joins TRBV6-6 to TRBJ2-1, with a weak D call TRBD1 (6 bases). The source of this sequence is a man between 18 and 29 years old in good health. The specimen was naive CD8+ T cells sorted from blood. CDR3 protein: CASTQGLTGQFF. DNA for the CDR3: TGTGCCAGCACCCAGGGGCTGACTGGGCAGTTCTTC.